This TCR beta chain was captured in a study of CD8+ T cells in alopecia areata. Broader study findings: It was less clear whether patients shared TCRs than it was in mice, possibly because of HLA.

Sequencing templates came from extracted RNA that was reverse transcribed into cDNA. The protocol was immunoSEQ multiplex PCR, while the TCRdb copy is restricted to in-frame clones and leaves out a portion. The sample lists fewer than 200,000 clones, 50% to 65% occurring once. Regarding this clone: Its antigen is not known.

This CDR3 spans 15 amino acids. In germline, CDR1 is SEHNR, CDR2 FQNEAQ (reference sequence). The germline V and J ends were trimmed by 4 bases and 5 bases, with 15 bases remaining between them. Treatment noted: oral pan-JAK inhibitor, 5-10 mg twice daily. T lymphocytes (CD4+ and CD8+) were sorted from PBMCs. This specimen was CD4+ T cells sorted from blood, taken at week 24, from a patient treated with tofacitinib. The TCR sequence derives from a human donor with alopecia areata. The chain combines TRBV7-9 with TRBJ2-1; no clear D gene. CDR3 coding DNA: TGTGCCAGCAGCTCCCCCGTAGGGCTAAACAATGAGCAGTTCTTC. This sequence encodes CASSSPVGLNNEQFF.